These 5 T cell receptor beta chains share one sample of origin, sequenced in a study of graft-versus-host responses after intestinal transplantation. Antigens of these TCRs are unknown. Clones were read by immunoSEQ multiplex PCR, and TCRdb kept only the in-frame ones, dropping some. The sample carries about 150,000 clones, 92% recorded once. This sample comprised unstimulated CD4+ T cells sorted from spleen or lymph node cells, obtained before intestinal transplant. Receptor source: a human donor who received an intestinal transplant.

The chain couples TRBV4-1 to TRBJ2-1; D is uncertain. The CDR3 is made up of 13 amino acids. V dropped 0 bases and J dropped 11 bases, with 11 bases sitting between them. The germline CDR1 and CDR2 sequences are MGHRA and YSYEKL. DNA of the CDR3: TGCGCCAGCAGCCAAGATAACACAGTGCAGCAGTTCTTC. Translation: CASSQDNTVQQFF.

The V and J genes are TRBV7-3 and TRBJ2-7, with D perhaps TRBD2 (6 bases). CDR1 is SGHTA and CDR2 is FQGTGA in the germline V gene. This CDR3 spans 14 amino acids. V was trimmed by 4 bases and J by 4 bases, leaving 14 bases between them. The CDR3: CASSSSASRYEQYF. CDR3 in DNA: TGTGCCAGCAGCTCTAGCGCCTCTAGGTACGAGCAGTACTTC. Combining the CDR3 with reference TRBV7-3 and TRBJ2-7 gives the whole variable domain GAGVSQTPSNKVTEKGKYVELRCDPISGHTALYWYRQSLGQGPEFLIYFQGTGAADDSGLPNDRFFAVRPEGSVSTLKIQRTERGDSAVYLCASSSSASRYEQYFGPGTRLTVT.

The chain recombines TRBV27 with TRBJ1-4; tentatively, D is TRBD1 (6 bases). The CDR3 contains 15 residues. Trimming left V 9 bases short and J 2 bases short, with 16 bases between. CDR1 and CDR2 (germline): MNHEY, SMNVEV (reference sequence). DNA of the CDR3: TGTGCCAGTTACCCCCGGGGGCAGACTAATGAAAAACTGTTTTTT. It yields the protein CASYPRGQTNEKLFF.

V and J are TRBV11-1 and TRBJ1-1; no clear D gene. CDR1 and CDR2 (germline): SGHAT, FQDESV (reference sequence). The V end lost 6 bases, the J end lost 1 base, and 12 bases lay between the germline ends. The CDR3 totals 14 residues. In DNA form, the CDR3 reads TGTGCCAGCAGGATAACAGCGTCGAACACTGAAGCTTTCTTT. It yields the protein CASRITASNTEAFF.

The DNA for the CDR3 is TGTGCCAGCAGTTTTGGAGGGTATGGTCAGCCCCAGCATTTT. Protein product: CASSFGGYGQPQHF. The chain employs TRBV28 and TRBJ1-5; D is unclear. CDR1 is MDHEN, CDR2 SYDVKM, per germline. Trimming pared 3 bases from V and 6 bases from J, leaving 12 bases between. The CDR3 spans 14 residues.